This T cell receptor (beta chain) was sequenced for a study of blood T cell repertoires in COVID-19. Looking at the study overall: COVID-19 samples collected from the United States, Italy and Spain covered acute and convalescent phases. Nucleic acid was either cDNA or gDNA, and it came from T cells, B-cell-depleted T cells, or PBMCs.

As processed by the authors: Amplification of reference gene primers provided the estimated nucleated cell counts. The assay was immunoSEQ multiplex PCR, and TCRdb's table has in-frame clones only and misses some. The D gene and trimming were derived from the DNA, and the V and J assignments and clone size from that table. This sample has some 500,000 clones, with approximately 88% found just once. This CDR3 region has 16 residues. V was cut by 2 bases and J by 2 bases, with 14 bases left in between. Germline CDR1 reads MNHEY; CDR2 reads SMNVEV (reference sequence). Those enrolled in Seattle joined during active infection and were followed longitudinally afterward.

This clonotype originated in a woman between 50 and 59 years old with COVID-19, enrolled during active disease. Source material: peripheral blood. The rearrangement links TRBV27 to TRBJ2-3; tentative D call: TRBD1 (6 bases). CDR3 sequence (DNA): TGTGCCAGCAGTTTAAAATTACAGGGCTACACAGATACGCAGTATTTT. Translation: CASSLKLQGYTDTQYF.